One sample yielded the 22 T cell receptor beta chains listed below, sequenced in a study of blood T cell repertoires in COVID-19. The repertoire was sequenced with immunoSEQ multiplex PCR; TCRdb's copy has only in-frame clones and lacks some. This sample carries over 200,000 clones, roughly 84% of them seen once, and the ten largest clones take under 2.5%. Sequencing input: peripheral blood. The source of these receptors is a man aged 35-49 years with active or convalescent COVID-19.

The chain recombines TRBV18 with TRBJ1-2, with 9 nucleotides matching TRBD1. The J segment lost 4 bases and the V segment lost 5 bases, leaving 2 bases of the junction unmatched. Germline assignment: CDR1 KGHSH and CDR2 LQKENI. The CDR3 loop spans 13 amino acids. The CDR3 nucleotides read TGTGCCAGCTCAGAGACAGGGGGCTATGGCTACACCTTC. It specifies CASSETGGYGYTF.

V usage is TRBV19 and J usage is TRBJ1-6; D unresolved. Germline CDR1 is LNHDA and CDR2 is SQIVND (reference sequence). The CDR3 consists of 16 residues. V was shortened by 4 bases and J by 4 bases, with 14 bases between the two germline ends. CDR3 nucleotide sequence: TGTGCCAGTAGTAAGAGGCCTCCCATGTATAATTCACCCCTCCACTTT. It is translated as CASSKRPPMYNSPLHF.

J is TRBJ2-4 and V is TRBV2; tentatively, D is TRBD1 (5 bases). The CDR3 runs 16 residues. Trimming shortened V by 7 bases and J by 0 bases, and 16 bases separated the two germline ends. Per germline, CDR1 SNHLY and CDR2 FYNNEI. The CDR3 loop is CASIKTDSLAKNIQYF. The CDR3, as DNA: TGTGCCAGCATCAAGACAGACAGTCTAGCCAAAAACATTCAGTACTTC.

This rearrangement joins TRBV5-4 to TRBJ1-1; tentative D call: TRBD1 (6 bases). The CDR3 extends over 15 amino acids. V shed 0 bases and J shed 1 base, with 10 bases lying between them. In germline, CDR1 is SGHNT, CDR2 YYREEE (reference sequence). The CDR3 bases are TGTGCCAGCAGCTTGGGGAACAGGGAGAACACTGAAGCTTTCTTT. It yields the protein CASSLGNRENTEAFF. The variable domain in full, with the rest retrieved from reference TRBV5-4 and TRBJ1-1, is ETGVTQSPTHLIKTRGQQVTLRCSSQSGHNTVSWYQQALGQGPQFIFQYYREEENGRGNFPPRFSGLQFPNYSSELNVNALELDDSALYLCASSLGNRENTEAFFGQGTRLTVV.

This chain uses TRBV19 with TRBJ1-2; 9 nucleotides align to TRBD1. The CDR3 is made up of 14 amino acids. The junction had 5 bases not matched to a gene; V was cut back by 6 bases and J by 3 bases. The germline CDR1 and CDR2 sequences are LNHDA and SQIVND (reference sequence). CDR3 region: CASRGTGGYYGYTF. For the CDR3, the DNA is TGTGCCAGTAGAGGCACAGGGGGCTACTATGGCTACACCTTC.

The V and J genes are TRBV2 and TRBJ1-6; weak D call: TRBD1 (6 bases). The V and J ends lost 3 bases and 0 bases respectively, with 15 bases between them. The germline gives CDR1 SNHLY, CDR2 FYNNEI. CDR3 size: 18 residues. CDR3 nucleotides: TGTGCCAGCAGTGAGAGGACAGCTCTGAGCTCCTATAATTCACCCCTCCACTTT. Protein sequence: CASSERTALSSYNSPLHF.

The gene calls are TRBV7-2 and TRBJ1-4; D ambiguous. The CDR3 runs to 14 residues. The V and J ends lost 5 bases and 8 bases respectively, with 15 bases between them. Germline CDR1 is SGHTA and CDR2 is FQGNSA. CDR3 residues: CASSPGAGYEKLFF. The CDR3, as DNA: TGTGCCAGCAGCCCTGGAGCTGGGTACGAAAAACTGTTTTTT.

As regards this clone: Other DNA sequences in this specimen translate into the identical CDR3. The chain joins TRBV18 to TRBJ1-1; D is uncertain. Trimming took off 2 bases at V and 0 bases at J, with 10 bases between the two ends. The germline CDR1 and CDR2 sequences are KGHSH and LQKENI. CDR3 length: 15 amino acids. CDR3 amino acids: CASSPVSGMNTEAFF. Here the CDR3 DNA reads TGTGCCAGCTCACCAGTTTCGGGTATGAACACTGAAGCTTTCTTT.

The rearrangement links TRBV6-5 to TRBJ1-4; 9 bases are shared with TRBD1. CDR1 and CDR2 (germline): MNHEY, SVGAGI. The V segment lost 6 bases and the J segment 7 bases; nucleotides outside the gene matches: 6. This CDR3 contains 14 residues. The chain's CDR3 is CASRATGGGEKLFF. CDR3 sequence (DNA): TGTGCCAGCAGGGCAACAGGGGGCGGTGAAAAACTGTTTTTT.

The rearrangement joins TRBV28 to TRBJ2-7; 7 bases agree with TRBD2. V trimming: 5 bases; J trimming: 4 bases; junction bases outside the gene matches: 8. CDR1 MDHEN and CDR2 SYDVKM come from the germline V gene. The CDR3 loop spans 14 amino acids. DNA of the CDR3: TGTGCCAGCAGTCGTCTAGCGGTACTTTACGAGCAGTACTTC. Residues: CASSRLAVLYEQYF.

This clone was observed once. CDR3 amino acids: CASSPRVKGGPEPQHF. Written as DNA, the CDR3 is TGTGCCAGCTCCCCGAGGGTAAAGGGCGGACCGGAGCCCCAGCATTTT. The chain couples TRBV27 to TRBJ1-5; no clear D gene. The CDR3 is made up of 16 amino acids. The ends were cut back, 8 bases at V and 8 bases at J, with 25 bases in the middle. CDR1 and CDR2 from the germline V gene are MNHEY and SMNVEV (reference sequence).

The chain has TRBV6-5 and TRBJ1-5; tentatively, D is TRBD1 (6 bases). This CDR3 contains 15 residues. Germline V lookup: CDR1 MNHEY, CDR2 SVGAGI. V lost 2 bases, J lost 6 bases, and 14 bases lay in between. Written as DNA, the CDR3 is TGTGCCAGCAGTTACGGGGCGGGGGCAGGTCAGCCCCAGCATTTT. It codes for CASSYGAGAGQPQHF.

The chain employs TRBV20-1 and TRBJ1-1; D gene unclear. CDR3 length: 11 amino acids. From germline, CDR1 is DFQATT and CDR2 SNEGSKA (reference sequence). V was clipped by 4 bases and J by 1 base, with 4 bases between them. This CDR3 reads CSAKQNTEAFF. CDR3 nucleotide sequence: TGCAGTGCTAAACAGAACACTGAAGCTTTCTTT.

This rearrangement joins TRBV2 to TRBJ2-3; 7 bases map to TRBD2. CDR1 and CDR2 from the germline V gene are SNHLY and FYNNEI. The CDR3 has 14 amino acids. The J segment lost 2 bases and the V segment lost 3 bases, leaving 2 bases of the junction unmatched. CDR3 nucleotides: TGTGCCAGCAGTGACGGGAGGAACACAGATACGCAGTATTTT. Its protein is CASSDGRNTDTQYF.

CDR3 sequence: CASSLGGGGTEAFF. In DNA form, the CDR3 reads TGTGCCAGCAGCTTGGGTGGGGGGGGCACTGAAGCTTTCTTT. The chain joins TRBV5-4 to TRBJ1-1; possibly TRBD1 for D (5 bases). The germline CDR1 and CDR2 sequences are SGHNT and YYREEE (reference sequence). Trimming removed 0 bases from V and 4 bases from J, with 10 bases in between. The CDR3 consists of 14 residues.

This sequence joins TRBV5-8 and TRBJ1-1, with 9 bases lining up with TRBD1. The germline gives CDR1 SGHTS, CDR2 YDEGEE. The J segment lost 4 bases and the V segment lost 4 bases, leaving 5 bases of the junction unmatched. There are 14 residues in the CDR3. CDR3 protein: CASSAGTGPTEAFF. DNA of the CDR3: TGTGCCAGCAGCGCCGGGACAGGGCCCACTGAAGCTTTCTTT. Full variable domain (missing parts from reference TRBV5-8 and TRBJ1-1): EAGVTQSPTHLIKTRGQQATLRCSPISGHTSVYWYQQALGLGLQFLLWYDEGEERNRGNFPPRFSGRQFPNYSSELNVNALELEDSALYLCASSAGTGPTEAFFGQGTRLTVV.

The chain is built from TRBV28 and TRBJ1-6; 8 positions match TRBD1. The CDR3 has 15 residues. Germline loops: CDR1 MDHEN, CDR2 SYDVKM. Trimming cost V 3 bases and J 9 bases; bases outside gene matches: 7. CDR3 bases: TGTGCCAGCAGTTTTAGGCGGACAGGGACTTCACCCCTCCACTTT. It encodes CASSFRRTGTSPLHF.

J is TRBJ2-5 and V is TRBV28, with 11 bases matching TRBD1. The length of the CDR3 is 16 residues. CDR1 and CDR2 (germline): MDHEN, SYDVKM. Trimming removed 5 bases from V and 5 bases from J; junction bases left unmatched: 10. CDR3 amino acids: CASSISGTGGRETQYF. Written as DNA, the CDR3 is TGTGCCAGCAGTATCTCCGGGACAGGGGGAAGGGAGACCCAGTACTTC. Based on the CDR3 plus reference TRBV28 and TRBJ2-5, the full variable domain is DVKVTQSSRYLVKRTGEKVFLECVQDMDHENMFWYRQDPGLGLRLIYFSYDVKMKEKGDIPEGYSVSREKKERFSLILESASTNQTSMYLCASSISGTGGRETQYFGPGTRLLVL.

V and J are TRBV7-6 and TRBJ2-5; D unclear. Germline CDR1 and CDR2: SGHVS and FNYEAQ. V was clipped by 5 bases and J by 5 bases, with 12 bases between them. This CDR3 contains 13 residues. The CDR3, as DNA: TGTGCCAGCAGCCCCGGGTTAGGTGAGACCCAGTACTTC. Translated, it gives CASSPGLGETQYF.

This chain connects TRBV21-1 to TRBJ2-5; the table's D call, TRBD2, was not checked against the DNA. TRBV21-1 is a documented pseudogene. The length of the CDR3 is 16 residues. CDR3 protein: CASSKEGAGLQETQYF. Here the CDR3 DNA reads TGTGCCAGCAGCAAAGAAGGAGCGGGGCTTCAAGAGACCCAGTACTTC.

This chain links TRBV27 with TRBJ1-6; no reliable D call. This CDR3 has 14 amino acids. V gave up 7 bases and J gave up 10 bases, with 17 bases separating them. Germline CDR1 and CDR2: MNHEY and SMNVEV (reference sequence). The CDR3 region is CASTRGTEGSPLHF. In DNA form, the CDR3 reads TGTGCCAGCACCCGGGGAACAGAAGGATCACCCCTCCACTTT.

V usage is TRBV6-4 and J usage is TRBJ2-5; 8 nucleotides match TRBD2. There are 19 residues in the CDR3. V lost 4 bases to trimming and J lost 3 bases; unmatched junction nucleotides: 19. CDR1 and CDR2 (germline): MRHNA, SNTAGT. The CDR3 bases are TGTGCCAGCAGTGGTAGTGGCGGGGGGCCTCTACTATTGAAAGAGACCCAGTACTTC. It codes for CASSGSGGGPLLLKETQYF.